The following is a TCR beta chain sequence with its context. This entry belongs to a study of blood T cell repertoires in COVID-19. Study background: The study drew acute and convalescent COVID-19 samples from the United States, Italy and Spain.

The length of the CDR3 is 15 residues. The V end lost 4 bases, the J end lost 2 bases, and 13 bases lay between the germline ends. Germline V gene sequence: CDR1 SGHTA, CDR2 FQGNSA. Sequencing used immunoSEQ multiplex PCR; TCRdb keeps in-frame clones, though not all of them. The data show around 220,000 clones, just over 90% seen once. This clonotype originated in a woman in her late teens or twenties who had recovered from COVID-19. Sequenced: PBMCs or T cells enriched from blood (not recorded which). The rearrangement joins TRBV7-2 to TRBJ2-3, with D perhaps TRBD2 (5 bases). The CDR3 region is CASSSRRSPTDTQYF. CDR3 bases: TGTGCCAGCAGCTCGCGGAGGTCCCCCACAGATACGCAGTATTTT.